This entry features one TCR beta chain sequence. Generated by immunoSEQ multiplex PCR, the TCRdb table keeps only in-frame clones and is missing some. The data show 2 million to 2.5 million clones, approximately 95% seen once. This entry is derived from a study of shared clonotypes between healthy human individuals. The CDR3 spans 15 residues. Per germline, CDR1 MGHRA and CDR2 YSYEKL. The V gene lost 7 bases and the J gene lost 6 bases, with 19 bases spanning the gap. The source of this sequence is a man between 18 and 29 years old in good health. The chain is built from TRBV4-1 and TRBJ2-1; tentative D call: TRBD2 (6 bases). Material: naive CD4+ T cells sorted from blood. Subset given: CD45RA+ positively selected. In DNA form, the CDR3 reads TGCGCCAGCACCCTACTTGGGATCGGGAGCAATGAGCAGTTCTTC. Translated, it gives CASTLLGIGSNEQFF.